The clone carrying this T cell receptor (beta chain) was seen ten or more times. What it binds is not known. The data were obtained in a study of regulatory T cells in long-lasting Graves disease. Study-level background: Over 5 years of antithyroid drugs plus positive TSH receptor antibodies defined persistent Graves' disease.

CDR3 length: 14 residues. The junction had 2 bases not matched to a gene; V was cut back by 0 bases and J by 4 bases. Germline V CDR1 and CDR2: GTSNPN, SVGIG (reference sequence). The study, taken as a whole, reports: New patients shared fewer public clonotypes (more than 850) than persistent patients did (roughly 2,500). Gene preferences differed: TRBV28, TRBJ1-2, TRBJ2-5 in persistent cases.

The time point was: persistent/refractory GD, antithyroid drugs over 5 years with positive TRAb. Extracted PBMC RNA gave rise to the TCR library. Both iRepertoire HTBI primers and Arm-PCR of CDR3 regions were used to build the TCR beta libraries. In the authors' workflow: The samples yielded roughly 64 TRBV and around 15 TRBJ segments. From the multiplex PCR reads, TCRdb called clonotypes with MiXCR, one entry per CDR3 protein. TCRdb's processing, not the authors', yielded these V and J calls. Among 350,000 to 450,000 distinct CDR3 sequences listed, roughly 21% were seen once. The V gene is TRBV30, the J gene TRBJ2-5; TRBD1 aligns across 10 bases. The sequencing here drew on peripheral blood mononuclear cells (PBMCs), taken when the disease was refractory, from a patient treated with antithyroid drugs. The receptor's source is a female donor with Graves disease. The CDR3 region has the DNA TGTGCCTGGAGTGTAAGGGACAGGGGAGAGACCCAGTACTTC. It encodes CAWSVRDRGETQYF.